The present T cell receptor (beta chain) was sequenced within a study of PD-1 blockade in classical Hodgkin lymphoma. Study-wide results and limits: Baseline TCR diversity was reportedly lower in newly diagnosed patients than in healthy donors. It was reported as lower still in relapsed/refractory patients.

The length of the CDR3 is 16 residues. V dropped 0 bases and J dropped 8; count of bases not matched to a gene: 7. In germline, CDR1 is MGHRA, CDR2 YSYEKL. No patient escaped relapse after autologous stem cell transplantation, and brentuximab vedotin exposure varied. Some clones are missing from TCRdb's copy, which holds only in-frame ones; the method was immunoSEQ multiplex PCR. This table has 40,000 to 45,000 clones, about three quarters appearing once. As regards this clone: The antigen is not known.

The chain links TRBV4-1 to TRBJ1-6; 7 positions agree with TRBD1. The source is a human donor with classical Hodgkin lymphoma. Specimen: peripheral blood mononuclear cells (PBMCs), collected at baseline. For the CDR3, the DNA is TGCGCCAGCAGCCAAGAAGGGGCAGACAGGGATTCACCCCTCCACTTT. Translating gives CASSQEGADRDSPLHF.